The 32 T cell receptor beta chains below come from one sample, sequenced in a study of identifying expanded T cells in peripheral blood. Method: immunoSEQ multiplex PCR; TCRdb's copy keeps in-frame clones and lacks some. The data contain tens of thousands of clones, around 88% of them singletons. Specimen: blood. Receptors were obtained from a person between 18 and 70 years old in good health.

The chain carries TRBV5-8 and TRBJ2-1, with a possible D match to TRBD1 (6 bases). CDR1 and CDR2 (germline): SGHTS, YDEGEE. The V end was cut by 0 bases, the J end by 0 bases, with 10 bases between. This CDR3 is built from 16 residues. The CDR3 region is CASSLGQGSSYNEQFF. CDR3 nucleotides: TGTGCCAGCAGCTTGGGGCAGGGGAGCTCCTACAATGAGCAGTTCTTC.

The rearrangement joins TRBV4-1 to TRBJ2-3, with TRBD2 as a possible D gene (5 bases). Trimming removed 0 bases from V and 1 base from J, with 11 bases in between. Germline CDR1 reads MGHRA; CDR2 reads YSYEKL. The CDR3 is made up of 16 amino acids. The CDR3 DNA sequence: TGCGCCAGCAGCCAAGAGAGGTTGGGAGGCACAGATACGCAGTATTTT. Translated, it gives CASSQERLGGTDTQYF.

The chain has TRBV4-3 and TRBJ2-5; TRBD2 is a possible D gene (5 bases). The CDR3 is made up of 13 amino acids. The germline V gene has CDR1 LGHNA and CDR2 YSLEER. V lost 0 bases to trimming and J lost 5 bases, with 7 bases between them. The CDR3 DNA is TGCGCCAGCAGCCAAGATCGCGGGGAGACCCAGTACTTC. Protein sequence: CASSQDRGETQYF.

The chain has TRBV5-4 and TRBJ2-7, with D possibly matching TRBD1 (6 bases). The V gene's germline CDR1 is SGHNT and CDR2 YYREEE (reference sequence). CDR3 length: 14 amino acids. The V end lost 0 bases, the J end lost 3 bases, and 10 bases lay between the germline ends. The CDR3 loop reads CASSLGTDSYEQYF. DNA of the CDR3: TGTGCCAGCAGCTTGGGGACGGACAGCTACGAGCAGTACTTC.

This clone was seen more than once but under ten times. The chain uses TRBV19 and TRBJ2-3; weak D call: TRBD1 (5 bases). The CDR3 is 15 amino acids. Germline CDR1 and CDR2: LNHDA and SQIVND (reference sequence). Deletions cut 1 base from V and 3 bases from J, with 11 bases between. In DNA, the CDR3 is TGTGCCAGTAGTATAGGCAGGGTATTGACAGATACGCAGTATTTT. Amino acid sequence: CASSIGRVLTDTQYF.

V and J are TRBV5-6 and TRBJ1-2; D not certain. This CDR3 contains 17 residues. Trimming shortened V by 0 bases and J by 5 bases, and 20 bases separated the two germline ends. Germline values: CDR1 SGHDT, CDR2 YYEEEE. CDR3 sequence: CASSLASQTPSVYGYTF. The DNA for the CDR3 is TGTGCCAGCAGCTTGGCCAGCCAAACCCCTTCAGTTTATGGCTACACCTTC.

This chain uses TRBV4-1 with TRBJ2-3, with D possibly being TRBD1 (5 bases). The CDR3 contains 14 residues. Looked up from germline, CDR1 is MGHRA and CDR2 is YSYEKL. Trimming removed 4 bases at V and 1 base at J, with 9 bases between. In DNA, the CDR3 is TGCGCCAGCAGCCTTGGACAACGCACAGATACGCAGTATTTT. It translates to CASSLGQRTDTQYF.

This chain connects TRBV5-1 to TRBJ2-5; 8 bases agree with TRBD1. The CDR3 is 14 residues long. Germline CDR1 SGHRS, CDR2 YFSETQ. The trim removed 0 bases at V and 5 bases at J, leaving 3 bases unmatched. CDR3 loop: CASSLGRGLETQYF. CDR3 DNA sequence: TGCGCCAGCAGCTTGGGCAGGGGGCTGGAGACCCAGTACTTC.

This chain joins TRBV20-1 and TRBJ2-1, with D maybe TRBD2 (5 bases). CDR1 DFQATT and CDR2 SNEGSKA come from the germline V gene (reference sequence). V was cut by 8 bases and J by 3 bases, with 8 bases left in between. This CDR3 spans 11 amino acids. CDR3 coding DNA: TGCAGTAGCGGCTACTACAATGAGCAGTTCTTC. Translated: CSSGYYNEQFF.

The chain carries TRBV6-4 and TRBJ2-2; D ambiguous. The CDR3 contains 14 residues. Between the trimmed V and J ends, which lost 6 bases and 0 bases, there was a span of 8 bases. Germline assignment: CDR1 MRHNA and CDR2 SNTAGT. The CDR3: CASRVQTNTGELFF. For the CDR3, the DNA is TGTGCCAGCAGAGTACAGACGAACACCGGGGAGCTGTTTTTT.

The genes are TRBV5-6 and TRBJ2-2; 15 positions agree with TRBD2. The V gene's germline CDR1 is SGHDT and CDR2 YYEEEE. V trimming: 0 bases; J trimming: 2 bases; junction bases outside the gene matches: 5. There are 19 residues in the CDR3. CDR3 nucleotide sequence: TGTGCCAGCAGCTTGGGGACTAGCGGGAGGGCCTTTAACACCGGGGAGCTGTTTTTT. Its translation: CASSLGTSGRAFNTGELFF.

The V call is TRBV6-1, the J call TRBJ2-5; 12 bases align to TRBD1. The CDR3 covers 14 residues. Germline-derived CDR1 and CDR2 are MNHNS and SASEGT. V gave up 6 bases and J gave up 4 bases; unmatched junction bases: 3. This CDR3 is CASRGTGGRETQYF. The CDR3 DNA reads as TGTGCCAGCAGAGGGACAGGGGGCAGAGAGACCCAGTACTTC.

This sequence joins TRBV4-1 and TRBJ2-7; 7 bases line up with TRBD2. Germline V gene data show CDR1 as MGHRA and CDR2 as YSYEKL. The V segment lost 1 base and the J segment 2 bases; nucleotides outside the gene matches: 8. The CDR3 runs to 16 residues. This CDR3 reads CASSQAPRGEAYEQYF. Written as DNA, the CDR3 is TGCGCCAGCAGCCAAGCCCCTCGGGGGGAAGCCTACGAGCAGTACTTC.

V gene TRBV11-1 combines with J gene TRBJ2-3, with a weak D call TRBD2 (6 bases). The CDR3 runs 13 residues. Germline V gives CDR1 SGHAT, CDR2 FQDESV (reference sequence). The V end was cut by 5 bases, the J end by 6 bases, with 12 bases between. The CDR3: CASSPSRGDTQYF. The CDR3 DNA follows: TGTGCCAGCAGCCCTTCCCGGGGGGATACGCAGTATTTT.

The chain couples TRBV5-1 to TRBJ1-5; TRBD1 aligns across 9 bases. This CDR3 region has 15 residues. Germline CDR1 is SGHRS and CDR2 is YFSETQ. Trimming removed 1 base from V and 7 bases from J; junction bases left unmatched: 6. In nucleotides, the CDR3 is TGCGCCAGCAGCTTGTGGGACAGGGAGGAACAGCCCCAGCATTTT. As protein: CASSLWDREEQPQHF.

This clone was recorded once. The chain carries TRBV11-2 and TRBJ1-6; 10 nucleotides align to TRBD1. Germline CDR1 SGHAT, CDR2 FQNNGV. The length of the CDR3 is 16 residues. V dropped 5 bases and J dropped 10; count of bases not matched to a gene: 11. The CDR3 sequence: CASSPAGTGVQSPLHF. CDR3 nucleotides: TGTGCCAGCAGCCCCGCCGGGACAGGGGTACAATCACCCCTCCACTTT.

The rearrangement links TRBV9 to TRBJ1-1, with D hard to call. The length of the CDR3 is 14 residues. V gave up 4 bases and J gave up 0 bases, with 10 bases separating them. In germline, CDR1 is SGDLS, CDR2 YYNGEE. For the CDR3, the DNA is TGTGCCAGCAGCCTCGAAAGGATGAACACTGAAGCTTTCTTT. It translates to CASSLERMNTEAFF.

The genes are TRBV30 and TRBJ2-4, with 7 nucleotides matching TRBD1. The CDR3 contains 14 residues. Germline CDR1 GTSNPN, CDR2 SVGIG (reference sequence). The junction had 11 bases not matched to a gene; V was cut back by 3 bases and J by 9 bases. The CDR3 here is CAWSKQGRRSIQYF. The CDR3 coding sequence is TGTGCCTGGAGCAAACAGGGGCGAAGGTCCATTCAGTACTTC.

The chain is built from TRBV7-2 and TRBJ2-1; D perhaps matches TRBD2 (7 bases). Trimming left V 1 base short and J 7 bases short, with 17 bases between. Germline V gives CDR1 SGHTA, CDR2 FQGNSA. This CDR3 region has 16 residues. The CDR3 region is CASSLGPRGAMNEQFF. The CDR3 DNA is TGTGCCAGCAGCTTAGGGCCCCGGGGGGCGATGAATGAGCAGTTCTTC.

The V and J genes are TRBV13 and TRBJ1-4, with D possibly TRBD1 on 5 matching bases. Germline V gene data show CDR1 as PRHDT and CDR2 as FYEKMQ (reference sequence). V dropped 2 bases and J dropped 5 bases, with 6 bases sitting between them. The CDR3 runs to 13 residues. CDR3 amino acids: CASSLQGNEKLFF. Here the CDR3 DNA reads TGTGCCAGCAGCTTACAGGGAAATGAAAAACTGTTTTTT.

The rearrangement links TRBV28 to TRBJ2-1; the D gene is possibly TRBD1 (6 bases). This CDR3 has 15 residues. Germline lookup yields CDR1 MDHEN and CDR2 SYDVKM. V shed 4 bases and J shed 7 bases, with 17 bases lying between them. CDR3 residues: CASSSWTEQGNEQFF. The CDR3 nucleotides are TGTGCCAGCAGTTCCTGGACAGAGCAGGGTAATGAGCAGTTCTTC.

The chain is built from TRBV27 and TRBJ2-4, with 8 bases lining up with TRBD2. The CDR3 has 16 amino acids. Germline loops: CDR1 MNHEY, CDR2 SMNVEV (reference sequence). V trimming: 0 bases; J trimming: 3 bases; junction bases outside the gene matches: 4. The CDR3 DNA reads TGTGCCAGCAGTTTATCGCGGGGGGCGGACAAAAACATTCAGTACTTC. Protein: CASSLSRGADKNIQYF.

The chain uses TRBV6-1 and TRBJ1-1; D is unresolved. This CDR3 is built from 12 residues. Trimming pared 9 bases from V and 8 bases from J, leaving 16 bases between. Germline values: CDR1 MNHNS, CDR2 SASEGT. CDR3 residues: CASSLKGWEAFF. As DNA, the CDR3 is TGTGCCAGTAGCCTTAAAGGGTGGGAAGCTTTCTTT.

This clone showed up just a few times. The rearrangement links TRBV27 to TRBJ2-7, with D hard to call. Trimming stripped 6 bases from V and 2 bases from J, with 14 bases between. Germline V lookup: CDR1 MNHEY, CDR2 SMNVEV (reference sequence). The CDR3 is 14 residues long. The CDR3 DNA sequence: TGTGCCAGCAGGCTTCGAGGCGACGCCTACGAGCAGTACTTC. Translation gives CASRLRGDAYEQYF.

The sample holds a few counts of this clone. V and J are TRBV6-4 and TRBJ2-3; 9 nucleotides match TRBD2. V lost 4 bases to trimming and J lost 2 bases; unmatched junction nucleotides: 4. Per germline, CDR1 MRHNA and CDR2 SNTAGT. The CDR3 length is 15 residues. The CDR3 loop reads CASSAGGGATDTQYF. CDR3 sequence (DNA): TGTGCCAGCAGTGCAGGCGGGGGGGCCACAGATACGCAGTATTTT.

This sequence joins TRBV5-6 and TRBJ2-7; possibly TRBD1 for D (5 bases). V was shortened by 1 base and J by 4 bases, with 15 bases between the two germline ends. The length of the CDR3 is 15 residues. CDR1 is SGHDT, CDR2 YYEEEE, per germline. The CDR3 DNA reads TGTGCCAGCAGCTTGATCTCAGGGTGGTTTTACGAGCAGTACTTC. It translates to CASSLISGWFYEQYF.

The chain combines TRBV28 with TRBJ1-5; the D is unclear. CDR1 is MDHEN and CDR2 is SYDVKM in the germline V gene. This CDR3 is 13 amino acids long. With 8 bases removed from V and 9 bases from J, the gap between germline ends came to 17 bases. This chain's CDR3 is CASCLSLRGPQHF. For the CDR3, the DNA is TGTGCCAGCTGCCTTTCTCTTCGGGGGCCCCAGCATTTT.

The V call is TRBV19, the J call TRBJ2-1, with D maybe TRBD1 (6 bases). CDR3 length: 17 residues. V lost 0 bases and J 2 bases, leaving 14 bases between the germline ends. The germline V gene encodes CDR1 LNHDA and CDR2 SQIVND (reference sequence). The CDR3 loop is CASSIDQGRITYNEQFF. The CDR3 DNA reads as TGTGCCAGTAGTATAGATCAGGGGCGGATCACCTACAATGAGCAGTTCTTC.

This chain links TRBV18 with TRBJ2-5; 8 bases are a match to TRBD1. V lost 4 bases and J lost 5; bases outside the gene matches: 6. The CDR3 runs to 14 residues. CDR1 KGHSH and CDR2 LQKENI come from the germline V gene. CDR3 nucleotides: TGTGCCAGCTCACTTCCAGGGGGCCGTGAGACCCAGTACTTC. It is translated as CASSLPGGRETQYF.

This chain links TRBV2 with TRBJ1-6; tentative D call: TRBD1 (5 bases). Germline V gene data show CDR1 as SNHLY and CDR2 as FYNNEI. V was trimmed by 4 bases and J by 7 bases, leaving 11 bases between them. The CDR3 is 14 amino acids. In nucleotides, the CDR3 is TGTGCCAGCAGTGTTACAGGACGAAATTCACCCCTCCACTTT. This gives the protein CASSVTGRNSPLHF.

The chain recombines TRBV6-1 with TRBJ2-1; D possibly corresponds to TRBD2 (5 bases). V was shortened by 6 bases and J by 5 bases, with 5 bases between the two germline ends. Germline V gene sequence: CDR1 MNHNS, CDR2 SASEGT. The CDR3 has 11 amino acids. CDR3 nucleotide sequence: TGTGCCAGCAGGCGGGACAATGAGCAGTTCTTC. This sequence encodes CASRRDNEQFF.

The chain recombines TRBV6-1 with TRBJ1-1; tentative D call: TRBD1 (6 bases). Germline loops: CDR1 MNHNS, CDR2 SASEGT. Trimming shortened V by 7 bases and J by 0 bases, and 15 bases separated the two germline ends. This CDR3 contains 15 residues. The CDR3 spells CASINRGGLNTEAFF. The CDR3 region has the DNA TGTGCCAGCATTAATCGGGGGGGGCTGAACACTGAAGCTTTCTTT.